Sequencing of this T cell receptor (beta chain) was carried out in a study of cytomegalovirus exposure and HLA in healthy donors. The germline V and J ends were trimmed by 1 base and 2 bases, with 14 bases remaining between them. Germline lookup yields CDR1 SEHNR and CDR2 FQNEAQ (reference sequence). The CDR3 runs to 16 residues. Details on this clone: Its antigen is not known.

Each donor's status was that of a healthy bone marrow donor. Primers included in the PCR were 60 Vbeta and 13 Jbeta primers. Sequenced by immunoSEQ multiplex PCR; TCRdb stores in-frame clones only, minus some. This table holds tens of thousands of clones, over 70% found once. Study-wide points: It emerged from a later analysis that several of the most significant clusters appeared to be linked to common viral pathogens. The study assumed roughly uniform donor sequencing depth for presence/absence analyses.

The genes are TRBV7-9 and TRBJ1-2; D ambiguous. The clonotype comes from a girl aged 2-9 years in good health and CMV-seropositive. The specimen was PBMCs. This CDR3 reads CASSLVDTELNYGYTF. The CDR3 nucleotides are TGTGCCAGCAGCTTAGTCGACACGGAATTAAACTATGGCTACACCTTC.